This is a list of T cell receptor beta chains from one sample in a study of beta chain features in type 1 diabetes. Here immunoSEQ multiplex PCR was the method, and the copy in TCRdb shows in-frame clones only, minus some. Among hundreds of thousands of clones listed, approximately 70% were seen once. Sequenced input: naive CD4+ T cells from blood. The receptors originated from a man aged 30 to 39 in good health. Each CDR3 is given with its conserved first and last residue. The D gene is left open where the match is weak. The size entry is marked missing in some rows and otherwise reads once, few, many or a size class.

cdr3_aa: CSARQRLQETQYF
cdr3_nt: TGCAGCGCTAGACAGCGATTACAAGAGACCCAGTACTTC
v_call: TRBV29-1
j_call: TRBJ2-5
d_call: .
clone_size: few

cdr3_aa: CASSVTDTQYF
cdr3_nt: TGTGCCAGCAGTGTAACAGATACGCAGTATTTT
v_call: TRBV6-1
j_call: TRBJ2-3
d_call: .
clone_size: once

cdr3_aa: CASSQDRTASYGYTF
cdr3_nt: TGTGCCAGCAGCCAAGATAGGACAGCTTCCTATGGCTACACCTTC
v_call: TRBV14
j_call: TRBJ1-2
d_call: .
clone_size: .

cdr3_aa: CAWSTGGPTDTQYF
cdr3_nt: TGTGCCTGGAGTACGGGAGGGCCAACAGATACGCAGTATTTT
v_call: TRBV30
j_call: TRBJ2-3
d_call: TRBD2
clone_size: .

cdr3_aa: CASSLAGGDTDTQYF
cdr3_nt: TGTGCCAGCAGCTTAGCGGGCGGGGACACAGATACGCAGTATTTT
v_call: TRBV7-9
j_call: TRBJ2-3
d_call: .
clone_size: .

cdr3_aa: CASSPGHRSETQYF
cdr3_nt: TGTGCCAGCAGCCCGGGACACCGGTCAGAGACCCAGTACTTC
v_call: TRBV7-9
j_call: TRBJ2-5
d_call: .
clone_size: .

cdr3_aa: CAISDRITDSPLHF
cdr3_nt: TGTGCCATCAGTGACAGGATCACGGATTCACCCCTCCACTTT
v_call: TRBV10-3
j_call: TRBJ1-6
d_call: .
clone_size: .

cdr3_aa: CASSYRGYEQYF
cdr3_nt: TGTGCCAGCAGCTATAGAGGGTACGAGCAGTACTTC
v_call: TRBV7-6
j_call: TRBJ2-7
d_call: .
clone_size: .

cdr3_aa: CASSPPATDTQYF
cdr3_nt: TGTGCCAGCTCACCACCGGCGACAGATACGCAGTATTTT
v_call: TRBV18
j_call: TRBJ2-3
d_call: .
clone_size: .

cdr3_aa: CSARQGQQYF
cdr3_nt: TGCAGTGCTCGACAGGGCCAGCAGTACTTC
v_call: TRBV20-1
j_call: TRBJ2-7
d_call: TRBD1
clone_size: .

cdr3_aa: CSVEYPSGSLDTQYF
cdr3_nt: TGCAGCGTTGAATATCCTAGCGGGAGTTTAGATACGCAGTATTTT
v_call: TRBV29-1
j_call: TRBJ2-3
d_call: TRBD2
clone_size: .

cdr3_aa: CATSARSGGASYYEQYF
cdr3_nt: TGTGCCACCAGCGCGAGGAGCGGGGGGGCCTCGTACTACGAGCAGTACTTC
v_call: TRBV15
j_call: TRBJ2-7
d_call: TRBD2
clone_size: .

cdr3_aa: CAWGPGFSNQPQHF
cdr3_nt: TGTGCCTGGGGCCCAGGTTTCAGCAATCAGCCCCAGCATTTT
v_call: TRBV30
j_call: TRBJ1-5
d_call: .
clone_size: .

cdr3_aa: CSVEDPGEQYF
cdr3_nt: TGCAGCGTTGAAGATCCTGGCGAGCAGTACTTC
v_call: TRBV29-1
j_call: TRBJ2-7
d_call: .
clone_size: .

cdr3_aa: CACNLVLYDEQYF
cdr3_nt: TGTGCCTGTAATCTAGTGCTGTACGACGAGCAGTACTTC
v_call: TRBV30
j_call: TRBJ2-7
d_call: .
clone_size: few

cdr3_aa: CAISEYGQGLAVSYTF
cdr3_nt: TGTGCCATCAGTGAATACGGACAGGGCTTGGCAGTAAGCTACACCTTC
v_call: TRBV10-3
j_call: TRBJ1-2
d_call: TRBD1
clone_size: .

cdr3_aa: CASSLAGVTDTQYF
cdr3_nt: TGCGCCAGCAGCTTGGCAGGGGTCACAGATACGCAGTATTTT
v_call: TRBV5-1
j_call: TRBJ2-3
d_call: .
clone_size: .

cdr3_aa: CASSSRSGSYEQYF
cdr3_nt: TGTGCCAGCAGCTCTAGGTCCGGGTCCTACGAGCAGTACTTC
v_call: TRBV13
j_call: TRBJ2-7
d_call: .
clone_size: once

cdr3_aa: CASSPDSGKLFF
cdr3_nt: TGTGCCAGCTCTCCAGACAGTGGGAAACTGTTTTTT
v_call: TRBV18
j_call: TRBJ1-4
d_call: .
clone_size: .

cdr3_aa: CAWRGNNEQFF
cdr3_nt: TGTGCCTGGAGAGGAAACAATGAGCAGTTCTTC
v_call: TRBV30
j_call: TRBJ2-1
d_call: .
clone_size: .

cdr3_aa: CSVEWGLAGDADTQYF
cdr3_nt: TGCAGCGTTGAATGGGGACTAGCGGGAGATGCCGATACGCAGTATTTT
v_call: TRBV29-1
j_call: TRBJ2-3
d_call: TRBD2
clone_size: .

cdr3_aa: CSVRGGKAYEQYF
cdr3_nt: TGCAGCGTTCGGGGCGGGAAGGCCTACGAGCAGTACTTC
v_call: TRBV29-1
j_call: TRBJ2-7
d_call: .
clone_size: once

cdr3_aa: CSATTGDSQYF
cdr3_nt: TGCAGTGCTACCACAGGAGACTCCCAGTACTTC
v_call: TRBV20-1
j_call: TRBJ2-5
d_call: .
clone_size: .

cdr3_aa: CASSKPGLNTGELFF
cdr3_nt: TGTGCCAGCAGCAAACCTGGACTTAACACCGGGGAGCTGTTTTTT
v_call: TRBV9
j_call: TRBJ2-2
d_call: .
clone_size: few

cdr3_aa: CASSVAIIETQYF
cdr3_nt: TGTGCCAGCAGCGTAGCGATTATAGAGACCCAGTACTTC
v_call: TRBV9
j_call: TRBJ2-5
d_call: .
clone_size: .

cdr3_aa: CASSSDYEQYF
cdr3_nt: TGTGCCAGCAGCTCCGACTACGAGCAGTACTTC
v_call: TRBV5-4
j_call: TRBJ2-7
d_call: .
clone_size: .

cdr3_aa: CASSTGTRTYNEQFF
cdr3_nt: TGTGCCAGCAGCACCGGGACTAGGACCTACAATGAGCAGTTCTTC
v_call: TRBV7-2
j_call: TRBJ2-1
d_call: TRBD2
clone_size: .

cdr3_aa: CASSPGQSSYEQYF
cdr3_nt: TGTGCCAGCAGCCCGGGACAGTCCTCCTACGAGCAGTACTTC
v_call: TRBV11-2
j_call: TRBJ2-7
d_call: TRBD1
clone_size: .

cdr3_aa: CAWSVLNREKLFF
cdr3_nt: TGTGCCTGGAGTGTACTGAATAGAGAAAAACTGTTTTTT
v_call: TRBV30
j_call: TRBJ1-4
d_call: .
clone_size: .

cdr3_aa: CSVEGTANTGELFF
cdr3_nt: TGCAGCGTTGAAGGGACAGCGAACACCGGGGAGCTGTTTTTT
v_call: TRBV29-1
j_call: TRBJ2-2
d_call: .
clone_size: few

cdr3_aa: CASSPDRGRGNEQFF
cdr3_nt: TGTGCCAGCAGCCCGGACAGGGGCAGAGGCAATGAGCAGTTCTTC
v_call: TRBV7-2
j_call: TRBJ2-1
d_call: TRBD1
clone_size: .

cdr3_aa: CASSLALERPDTQYF
cdr3_nt: TGTGCCAGCAGCTTAGCGCTTGAGCGCCCAGATACGCAGTATTTT
v_call: TRBV7-2
j_call: TRBJ2-3
d_call: .
clone_size: .

cdr3_aa: CSAKGSDTQYF
cdr3_nt: TGCAGTGCTAAGGGATCAGATACGCAGTATTTT
v_call: TRBV20-1
j_call: TRBJ2-3
d_call: .
clone_size: few

cdr3_aa: CSVGRNTEAFF
cdr3_nt: TGCAGCGTCGGTCGGAACACTGAAGCTTTCTTT
v_call: TRBV29-1
j_call: TRBJ1-1
d_call: .
clone_size: .

cdr3_aa: CASSLGQGVWNEQFF
cdr3_nt: TGTGCCAGCAGCTTAGGACAGGGTGTTTGGAATGAGCAGTTCTTC
v_call: TRBV11-2
j_call: TRBJ2-1
d_call: TRBD1
clone_size: .

cdr3_aa: CASSFAETLGYTF
cdr3_nt: TGCGCCAGCAGCTTCGCTGAGACGCTAGGATACACCTTC
v_call: TRBV5-1
j_call: TRBJ1-2
d_call: .
clone_size: .

cdr3_aa: CSASSYNEQFF
cdr3_nt: TGCAGTGCTAGTTCATACAATGAGCAGTTCTTC
v_call: TRBV20-1
j_call: TRBJ2-1
d_call: .
clone_size: .

cdr3_aa: CASSFGTGGMNTEAFF
cdr3_nt: TGTGCCAGCAGCTTCGGGACAGGGGGTATGAACACTGAAGCTTTCTTT
v_call: TRBV5-4
j_call: TRBJ1-1
d_call: TRBD1
clone_size: .

cdr3_aa: CAWVGGYNEQFF
cdr3_nt: TGTGCCTGGGTAGGAGGATACAATGAGCAGTTCTTC
v_call: TRBV30
j_call: TRBJ2-1
d_call: .
clone_size: .

cdr3_aa: CASSSRQGVFEHEQFF
cdr3_nt: TGTGCCAGCAGTTCCCGACAGGGGGTTTTTGAGCATGAGCAGTTCTTC
v_call: TRBV28
j_call: TRBJ2-1
d_call: TRBD1
clone_size: few

cdr3_aa: CSVVRSPYEQYF
cdr3_nt: TGCAGCGTTGTTCGCAGTCCCTACGAGCAGTACTTC
v_call: TRBV29-1
j_call: TRBJ2-7
d_call: .
clone_size: .

cdr3_aa: CASIFGTGANVLTF
cdr3_nt: TGTGCCAGCATTTTCGGGACTGGGGCCAACGTCCTGACTTTC
v_call: TRBV6-1
j_call: TRBJ2-6
d_call: .
clone_size: .